Reported below is one T cell receptor beta chain. The antigen it binds to is not known. The input lacks base qualities; no much larger clone sits a single base away. The CDR3 spans 14 residues, from the cysteine through the phenylalanine. CDR3 DNA is the only sequence kept; it has 42 bases, read in frame from the first base. As encoded in the germline V gene (reference sequence), CDR1 is LNHDA while CDR2 is SQIVND. The trim is 6 bases for V and 2 bases for J, with a gap of 13 bases between the germline ends. The time point label, read with the paper, signifies: about 28 days (+/-7) after the second vaccine dose. Interpreted using the paper, the treatment or condition label stands for: meningococcal conjugate vaccine given as trial control. The vaccinee samples were drawn from two UK trials, COV001 and COV002, one of which was a single-blind randomized controlled phase 2/3 trial testing AZD1222 (ChAdOx1 nCoV-19) in healthy adults. For TCRbeta chain sequencing, PBMC samples were collected from trial participants at day 0 and at day 28 after the second dose.

The CDR3 regions of human TCRbeta chains were analyzed by immunosequencing. As for the original processing: Repertoire TCRs were matched against a reference library of SARS-CoV-2-specific TCRs generated with the MIRA antigen-specificity platform. Breadth was defined as the fraction of unique TCRs that were SARS-CoV-2-associated. Depth was defined as the fraction of total T cells that were SARS-CoV-2-associated. Using the MIRA data, each spike-specific TCR was assigned both to the spike region to which the TCR was reactive and to a CD4 or CD8 class. Log10-transformed breadth and depth values were compared by one-way ANOVA with Sidak's multiple comparisons tests. TCRdb limited this immuneACCESS table to in-frame rearrangements with V and J called. A share of clones is missing; checked studies link under half to unresolved V genes, and the rest is unexplained. Clonal size and the V and J genes are those of that table, whereas D and trimming came from the DNA. This sample has about 66,000 clones in its table, and over 80% of those were observed once. Roughly 6.3% of the sample belongs to the ten largest clones.

These data originate in a study of T cell responses to AZD1222 COVID-19 vaccine (dated by TCRdb to the early 2020s). A note on the overall study: A total of more than 230 trial participants underwent TCR sequencing, of whom about 210 had received two doses of AZD1222 and 26 had received two doses of the MenACWY control vaccine. Trial participants were enrolled by age into subgroups of 18-55, 56-69 and 70-plus years, and around 150, 28 and 57 TCR-sequenced participants, respectively, were included in these subgroups. Here is what the overall study found, with its caveats: Participants were mostly white British and included more females than males, and it was suggested by the authors that clonal diversity may have been underestimated. A significant rise in spike-specific TCR breadth and depth was observed after two AZD1222 doses relative to day 0 and relative to MenACWY recipients. No day 14 peak-response samples were available, so repertoires were characterized only after the peak T cell response. In the small 56-69-year group, the increase in depth fell short of significance, most likely because of low power. Conclusions about previously exposed vaccinees are limited because only five to seven AZD1222 recipients were SARS-CoV-2 seropositive at baseline. CD4 TCRs associated with the vaccine covered the entire spike protein, and the dominant responses were in regions 160-218 and 743-854. Reportedly, close to half of the unique spike-specific TCRs recognized epitopes lying outside the regions that are mutated in the B.1.351 and B.1.1.7 variants.

The sequence is built from TRBV19 and TRBJ1-2; a tentative D match to TRBD1 spans 6 bases. This sequence was found in an adult who received the MenACWY meningococcal vaccine as a control. Material: peripheral blood, obtained 28 days after the second dose of the MenACWY control vaccine. The nucleotide sequence is given as TGTGCCAGTAGCCCGGACAGTACCAACTATGGCTACACCTTC. Its protein reads: CASSPDSTNYGYTF.